This entry lists 25 T cell receptor beta chains sequenced from one sample in a study of blood T cells in healthy people across ages. With a J-beta primer mix and a sample-barcoded 5' primer, a second PCR ran roughly 7 to 11 cycles. TCRdb passed the 5' RACE reads through MiXCR, listing each CDR3 protein once. The repertoire holds around 1,000,000 distinct CDR3 sequences, with under 30% as singletons. The data also belong to a second study, concerning T cells of mothers and their children.

Sequences were obtained from blood. The receptors here all came from a girl aged 2-9 years in good health.

V gene TRBV7-2 combines with J gene TRBJ2-5; tentative D call: TRBD2 (7 bases). CDR1 is SGHTA and CDR2 is FQGNSA in the germline V gene. The V end lost 1 base, the J end lost 4 bases, and 19 bases lay between the germline ends. This CDR3 has 17 residues. The CDR3 reads CASSLVGGGRRGETQYF. CDR3 bases: TGTGCCAGCAGCTTAGTTGGGGGGGGGCGGAGGGGAGAGACCCAGTACTTC. The variable domain in full, completed from reference TRBV7-2 and TRBJ2-5, reads GAGVSQSPSNKVTEKGKDVELRCDPISGHTALYWYRQSLGQGLEFLIYFQGNSAPDKSGLPSDRFSAERTGGSVSTLTIQRTQQEDSAVYLCASSLVGGGRRGETQYFGPGTRLLVL.

This chain connects TRBV7-3 to TRBJ2-1; TRBD1 might be the D (6 bases). V lost 1 base to trimming and J lost 2 bases, with 9 bases between them. The CDR3 is 15 amino acids. Germline V CDR1 and CDR2: SGHTA, FQGTGA. The CDR3 is CASSLIGDTYNEQFF. The CDR3 nucleotides are TGTGCCAGCAGCTTAATAGGGGACACCTACAATGAGCAGTTCTTC.

This sequence joins TRBV20-1 and TRBJ1-2, with TRBD1 as a possible D gene (5 bases). V lost 0 bases to trimming and J lost 4 bases, with 15 bases between them. Germline values: CDR1 DFQATT, CDR2 SNEGSKA (reference sequence). The CDR3 has 15 residues. In nucleotides, the CDR3 is TGCAGTGCTAGAGATCCCTTTAGACAGCTCTATGGCTACACCTTC. Translated, it gives CSARDPFRQLYGYTF.

This clonotype was detected a few times. V gene TRBV6-2 or TRBV6-3 combines with J gene TRBJ2-5; no firm D call. The assigned J gene may be wrong: the sequence end matches TRBJ2-7 better. From germline, CDR1 is MNHEY and CDR2 SVGEGT. This CDR3 has 13 residues. CDR3 sequence: CASSYRESYEQYF. The CDR3 nucleotides read TGTGCCAGCAGTTACAGGGAATCCTACGAGCAGTACTTC.

This rearrangement joins TRBV4-2 to TRBJ2-3; a weak D match, TRBD1 (5 bases). Germline assignment: CDR1 LGHNA and CDR2 YNFKEQ. This CDR3 region has 15 residues. The V gene lost 6 bases and the J gene lost 3 bases, with 16 bases spanning the gap. CDR3 DNA sequence: TGTGCCAGCAGTCCAGGGTATCAGGAGACAGATACGCAGTATTTT. Translating gives CASSPGYQETDTQYF.

The chain is built from TRBV10-3 and TRBJ1-3, with 7 positions matching TRBD1. In germline, CDR1 is ENHRY, CDR2 SYGVKD. CDR3 length equals 16 residues. V lost 0 bases to trimming and J lost 2 bases; unmatched junction nucleotides: 4. As DNA, the CDR3 is TGTGCCATCAGTGAGTCGGGACAGACTGCTGGAAACACCATATATTTT. This codes for CAISESGQTAGNTIYF.

The V gene is TRBV7-9, the J gene TRBJ2-2; D gene ambiguous. The length of the CDR3 is 17 residues. With 5 bases removed from V and 3 bases from J, the gap between germline ends came to 19 bases. Germline CDR1 and CDR2: SEHNR and FQNEAQ (reference sequence). The CDR3 DNA reads as TGTGCCAGCAGCCACTTAATTCCTCCGATCGACACCGGGGAGCTGTTTTTT. Amino acid sequence: CASSHLIPPIDTGELFF.

V usage is TRBV4-1 and J usage is TRBJ2-5, with D perhaps matching TRBD1 (7 bases). The V end was cut by 1 base, the J end by 2 bases, with 14 bases between. This CDR3 comprises 16 residues. Per germline, CDR1 MGHRA and CDR2 YSYEKL. The CDR3: CASSQVSGGLQETQYF. CDR3 nucleotide sequence: TGCGCCAGCAGCCAAGTATCAGGGGGACTTCAAGAGACCCAGTACTTC.

V is TRBV7-3 and J is TRBJ2-1; TRBD2 is a possible D gene (6 bases). Germline assignment: CDR1 SGHTA and CDR2 FQGTGA. Deletions cut 3 bases from V and 6 bases from J, with 15 bases between. The CDR3 spans 15 residues. CDR3: CASSLDPNGSNEQFF. CDR3 DNA: TGTGCCAGCAGCTTGGACCCTAACGGGAGCAATGAGCAGTTCTTC. Full variable domain (remainder filled in from reference TRBV7-3 and TRBJ2-1): GAGVSQTPSNKVTEKGKYVELRCDPISGHTALYWYRQSLGQGPEFLIYFQGTGAADDSGLPNDRFFAVRPEGSVSTLKIQRTERGDSAVYLCASSLDPNGSNEQFFGPGTRLTVL.

The rearrangement joins TRBV4-1 to TRBJ1-3; D gene uncertain. The CDR3 spans 13 residues. V lost 0 bases to trimming and J lost 3 bases, with 3 bases between them. Germline-derived CDR1 and CDR2 are MGHRA and YSYEKL. The CDR3 loop is CASSQEGGNTIYF. The CDR3 coding sequence is TGCGCCAGCAGCCAAGAAGGTGGAAACACCATATATTTT.

The J gene is TRBJ2-3, the V gene TRBV7-2; 11 nucleotides line up with TRBD2. V lost 4 bases to trimming and J lost 2 bases; unmatched junction nucleotides: 2. Germline CDR1 reads SGHTA; CDR2 reads FQGNSA. CDR3 length equals 15 residues. The CDR3 region is CASSWTSGYTDTQYF. CDR3 sequence (DNA): TGTGCCAGCAGCTGGACTAGCGGGTACACAGATACGCAGTATTTT.

This clonotype was found a few times. The V and J genes are TRBV15 and TRBJ2-5, with D unclear. The germline V gene has CDR1 LNHNV and CDR2 YYDKDF (reference sequence). This CDR3 comprises 14 residues. Trimming cost V 3 bases and J 1 base, with 9 bases left between them. CDR3 residues: CATSSPRIQETQYF. For the CDR3, the DNA is TGTGCCACCAGCAGCCCCAGGATCCAAGAGACCCAGTACTTC.

This clonotype was counted once. The J gene is TRBJ2-3, the V gene TRBV6-5, with TRBD2 identical over 14 bases. This CDR3 contains 17 residues. V trimming: 2 bases; J trimming: 2 bases; junction bases outside the gene matches: 3. Germline CDR1 reads MNHEY; CDR2 reads SVGAGI. Here the CDR3 reads CASSYRGLAGDTDTQYF. The CDR3 DNA is TGTGCCAGCAGTTACCGGGGACTAGCGGGGGACACAGATACGCAGTATTTT.

This CDR3 is CAISESYGNSNQPQHF. CDR3 sequence (DNA): TGTGCCATCAGTGAGTCATACGGAAATAGCAATCAGCCCCAGCATTTT. The chain combines TRBV10-3 with TRBJ1-5, with D unclear. This CDR3 contains 16 residues. V gave up 0 bases and J gave up 0 bases, with 9 bases separating them. Germline loops: CDR1 ENHRY, CDR2 SYGVKD.

J is TRBJ1-2 and V is TRBV5-1; 7 nucleotides line up with TRBD1. V lost 4 bases to trimming and J lost 0 bases; unmatched junction nucleotides: 15. The CDR3 is made up of 18 amino acids. The germline V gene encodes CDR1 SGHRS and CDR2 YFSETQ. The DNA of the CDR3 is TGCGCCAGCAGCACCGGACAGGCCCTTAACCCGCCTAACTATGGCTACACCTTC. Its protein is CASSTGQALNPPNYGYTF.

This chain joins TRBV5-1 and TRBJ2-7; 7 bases map to TRBD1. J lost 1 base, V lost 3 bases, and 7 bases had no gene match. The CDR3 runs to 15 residues. CDR1 is SGHRS and CDR2 is YFSETQ in the germline V gene. CDR3: CASSSFSTGSYEQYF. The CDR3 DNA reads as TGCGCCAGCAGCTCCTTTTCGACAGGGTCCTACGAGCAGTACTTC.

This chain joins TRBV11-2 and TRBJ2-5, with D possibly being TRBD1 (5 bases). Trimming shortened V by 6 bases and J by 4 bases, and 15 bases separated the two germline ends. The germline CDR1 and CDR2 sequences are SGHAT and FQNNGV. This CDR3 comprises 14 residues. The CDR3 region is CASSKGVRRETQYF. The CDR3 DNA reads TGTGCCAGCAGTAAAGGGGTTAGGAGAGAGACCCAGTACTTC.

This clonotype was observed many times. The gene calls are TRBV28 and TRBJ2-3; D gene ambiguous. The CDR3 contains 13 residues. The germline gives CDR1 MDHEN, CDR2 SYDVKM. Between the trimmed V and J ends, which lost 2 bases and 0 bases, there was a span of 3 bases. CDR3 residues: CASSLISTDTQYF. The CDR3 DNA reads TGTGCCAGCAGTTTAATTAGCACAGATACGCAGTATTTT.

This chain links TRBV7-6 with TRBJ1-1; D unresolved. The CDR3 loop spans 13 amino acids. Germline V CDR1 and CDR2: SGHVS, FNYEAQ. Deletions cut 8 bases from V and 1 base from J, with 11 bases between. The CDR3: CASSNHRNTEAFF. DNA for the CDR3: TGTGCCAGCTCCAACCACCGGAACACTGAAGCTTTCTTT.

The V gene is TRBV28, the J gene TRBJ2-5; D might be TRBD1 (6 bases). In germline, CDR1 is MDHEN, CDR2 SYDVKM. The CDR3 length is 14 residues. V dropped 0 bases and J dropped 4 bases, with 9 bases sitting between them. The CDR3 loop is CASSLWKGGETQYF. DNA for the CDR3: TGTGCCAGCAGTTTATGGAAAGGGGGAGAGACCCAGTACTTC.

The V call is TRBV7-9, the J call TRBJ2-6, with no clear D. CDR1 is SEHNR and CDR2 is FQNEAQ in the germline V gene (reference sequence). V was pared by 5 bases and J by 2 bases, with 4 bases between. The CDR3 has 13 residues. CDR3 nucleotide sequence: TGTGCCAGCAGCAAACCTGGGGCCAACGTCCTGACTTTC. This sequence encodes CASSKPGANVLTF.

The V gene is TRBV9, the J gene TRBJ2-1; maybe TRBD1 (5 bases). This CDR3 spans 13 amino acids. Germline values: CDR1 SGDLS, CDR2 YYNGEE. V was pared by 3 bases and J by 3 bases, with 7 bases between. The CDR3, as DNA: TGTGCCAGCAGCGCGACAGACTACAATGAGCAGTTCTTC. This sequence encodes CASSATDYNEQFF.

The chain couples TRBV2 to TRBJ2-1; D unresolved. Germline V lookup: CDR1 SNHLY, CDR2 FYNNEI. Deletions cut 2 bases from V and 12 bases from J, with 17 bases between. CDR3 length: 14 residues. The CDR3: CASSEPTPYQMQFF. The CDR3 coding sequence is TGTGCCAGCAGTGAACCCACACCATACCAGATGCAGTTCTTC. Drawing the rest from reference TRBV2 and TRBJ2-1, the complete variable domain is EPEVTQTPSHQVTQMGQEVILRCVPISNHLYFYWYRQILGQKVEFLVSFYNNEISEKSEIFDDQFSVERPDGSNFTLKIRSTKLEDSAMYFCASSEPTPYQMQFFGPGTRLTVL.

This clonotype occurred a few times. The rearrangement uses TRBV10-2 and TRBJ2-5; perhaps TRBD2 as D (5 bases). Germline assignment: CDR1 WSHSY and CDR2 SAAADI. This CDR3 is built from 14 residues. Trimming left V 3 bases short and J 5 bases short, with 13 bases between. The CDR3 spells CASSDGLGGETQYF. CDR3 in DNA: TGCGCCAGCAGTGATGGGCTGGGCGGGGAGACCCAGTACTTC.

Only a few counts were recorded for this clonotype. The chain combines TRBV4-2 with TRBJ2-7; D remains ambiguous. Germline V lookup: CDR1 LGHNA, CDR2 YNFKEQ. V lost 0 bases and J 3 bases, leaving 6 bases between the germline ends. The CDR3 extends over 13 amino acids. CDR3 loop: CASSQDSRYEQYF. The CDR3 DNA is TGTGCCAGCAGCCAAGATTCCCGCTACGAGCAGTACTTC.